The source of this T cell receptor (beta chain) is a study of blood T cells in healthy people across ages (dated by TCRdb to between 2014 and 2017). Some background on the complete study: In model experiments, template switching captured roughly one uniquely barcoded TCR beta cDNA molecule for every two T cells. Donors of different ages were randomly distributed across sequencing lanes to avoid experimental bias. Donors were grouped into four age groups: young (average approximately 15 years), middle-aged (39), aged (around 62) and long-lived (approximately 81). Using the same blood draw, the study looked at two additional independent replicas of 1 million unique cDNA reads for two donors, one aged 18 to 30 and the other aged 80 or older. Using deep sequencing normalized with unique cDNA molecular identifiers, the study measured how TCR beta repertoire diversity changes with age. The investigation overall reported the following: Since profiling was done on bulk unsorted PBMCs, naive and antigen-experienced compartments could not be conclusively compared. Because the CMV infection status of the donors was unknown, age-related changes in expanded clonotypes may potentially have been confounded. As age increased, observed TCR beta diversity per million T cells dropped in a roughly linear way, and a significant reduction was already evident by age 40. Observed TCR beta diversity correlated strongly with the percentage of naive T cells measured by flow cytometry. Total diversity estimates from one million sequenced T cells were considered lower bounds and underestimates. Compared with the aged group, the long-lived group had more naive CD4+ T cells, fewer expanded clones and increased TCR diversity, suggesting age selection.

Donors were under 40 systemically healthy Caucasian individuals from Russia aged roughly 6 to 90 years. Each donor gave 8 to 10 milliliters of peripheral blood, drawn into EDTA-treated Vacutainer tubes. Ficoll-Paque density-gradient centrifugation was used to isolate PBMCs, with at least 6 million obtained per sample. Trizol reagent was used to extract total RNA from PBMCs, with at least 5 micrograms per sample. For every donor, flow cytometry on a PBMC aliquot measured the percentage of naive CD45RAhigh/CD27high T cells. The protocol used for the library was 5' RACE. The instrument given in TCRdb is Illumina HiSeq 2500. The second PCR ran for roughly 7 to 12 cycles and used a J-beta primer mix along with a sample-barcoded 5' primer. A unique molecular identifier was introduced onto each TCR beta cDNA molecule by a template-switch 5' adaptor carrying 12 random nucleotides. Each sample yielded at least 2.5 million CDR3-containing paired-end reads. The Mint cDNA synthesis kit, primed by a TRBC-specific oligonucleotide, was used to synthesize first-strand cDNA from all RNA. After uracil-DNA glycosylase treatment, a first 18-cycle PCR used universal primers M1SS and BC2_uni_R on all cDNA. In the authors' own workflow: Normalization of each sample was performed by random selection of 1 million high-quality reads, each carrying a distinct molecular identifier. Reads sharing molecular identifiers were discarded rather than binned into consensus sequences. MiTCR, run with a Q25 quality threshold and the strictest error-elimination algorithm, handled CDR3 identification, clonotype clustering and error correction. A nonparametric unseen species model with Euler transformation was used to estimate a lower bound on total TCR beta diversity. Starting from the raw public reads, TCRdb applied fastp trimming at Q25, assembled clones with MiXCR and retained in-frame beta chains. Merged by CDR3 protein, the rows form single entries marked with the most common genes and DNA. In this record, the V and J calls reflect TCRdb's handling and not the investigators' own analysis. This sample comprises about 1,500,000 distinct CDR3 sequences, about 30% of them detected only once. The ten largest make up 7.7% of the sample.

V gives up 6 bases and J gives up 7 bases, and the segment between their germline ends measures 15 bases. The CDR3 measures 13 amino acids from cysteine to phenylalanine. Just CDR3 DNA is preserved here, 39 bases in frame from base 1. For CDR1 and CDR2, the germline V gene lists SGHTA and FQGNSA. To note about this clonotype: The antigen this receptor binds is unknown. The record has no base qualities; no much larger clone is one base away.

Recombination linked TRBV7-2 to TRBJ1-2; the D segment cannot be called with confidence. This receptor was obtained from a woman aged 25 to 45 in good health. Sample: blood. DNA sequence: TGTGCCAGCAGTCGGACGCGGCGGGGTGGCTACACCTTC. Its protein product is CASSRTRRGGYTF.